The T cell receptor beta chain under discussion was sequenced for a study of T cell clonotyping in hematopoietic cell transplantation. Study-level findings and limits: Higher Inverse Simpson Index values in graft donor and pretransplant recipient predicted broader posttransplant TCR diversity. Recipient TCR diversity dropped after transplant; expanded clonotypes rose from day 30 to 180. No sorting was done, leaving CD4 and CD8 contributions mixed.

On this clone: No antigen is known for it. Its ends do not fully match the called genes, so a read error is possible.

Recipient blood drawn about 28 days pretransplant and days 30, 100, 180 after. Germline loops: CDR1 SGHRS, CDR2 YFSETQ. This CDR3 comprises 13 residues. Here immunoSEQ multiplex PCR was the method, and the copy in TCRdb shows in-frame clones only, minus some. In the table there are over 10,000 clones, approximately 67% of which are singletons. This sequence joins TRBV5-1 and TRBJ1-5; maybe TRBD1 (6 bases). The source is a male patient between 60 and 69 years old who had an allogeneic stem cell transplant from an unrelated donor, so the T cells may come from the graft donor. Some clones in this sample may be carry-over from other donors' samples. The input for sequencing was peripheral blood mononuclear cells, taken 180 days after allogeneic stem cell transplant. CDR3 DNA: TGCGCCAGCAGGGGGGCAGAGGATCAGTCCCAGCATTTT. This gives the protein CASRGAEDQSQHF.